This T cell receptor (beta chain) was sequenced in a study of beta chain features in type 1 diabetes. Study-wide results and limits: Shorter TCRB CDR3s, moderately but significantly so, were found in Type 1 diabetes patients in all four CD4+ subsets. Equally in patients and controls, shorter templates might have been favored by PCR.

Only a few counts were recorded for this clone. Its antigen is still unknown. Expressed TCRB transcripts were sequenced because the entire RNA isolate underwent reverse transcription. Method: immunoSEQ multiplex PCR; TCRdb's copy keeps in-frame clones and lacks some. The data contain 40,000 to 65,000 clones, around 60% of them singletons. The material sequenced was stem cell memory CD4+ T cells from blood. The source of this sequence is a woman aged 25 to 39 with type 1 diabetes.

This CDR3 is CAISERQGRTDTQYF. CDR3 sequence (DNA): TGTGCCATCAGCGAAAGACAGGGGCGCACAGATACGCAGTATTTT. The chain uses TRBV10-3 and TRBJ2-3, with TRBD1 matching over 8 bases. The CDR3 consists of 15 residues. Trimming took 6 bases from V and 1 from J; bases not matched to a gene: 6. Germline V gene lookup returns CDR1 ENHRY and CDR2 SYGVKD.